One sample yielded the 20 T cell receptor beta chains listed below, sequenced in a study of T cells in Graves' hyperthyroidism and ophthalmopathy. Amplification of TCR beta CDR3 regions used RNA as the template. First-round RT-PCR with HTBI primers amplified the TCR CDR3 region. TCRdb analysed the multiplex PCR reads with MiXCR anew, one entry per CDR3 protein. Counted here are nearly 600,000 distinct CDR3 sequences, approximately 14% occurring once; the ten biggest clones make up more than 4.5%. Source material: blood. All receptors come from a woman in her 30s with Graves' hyperthyroidism that later progressed to Graves' ophthalmopathy.

This clonotype appeared a few times. J is TRBJ2-5 and V is TRBV6-5, with 8 nucleotides matching TRBD2. J gave up 3 bases and V 2 bases, and 5 bases lay outside the gene matches. From germline, CDR1 is MNHEY and CDR2 SVGAGI. The CDR3 covers 15 residues. The CDR3 nucleotides read TGTGCCAGCAGTTACCAGACGGGACTAGAAGAGACCCAGTACTTC. It encodes CASSYQTGLEETQYF.

Points on this clonotype: A much larger clone differs from this one at a single base, so this may be a read error. The rearrangement uses TRBV12-3 or TRBV12-4 and TRBJ2-1, with 12 nucleotides matching TRBD2. Unmatched junction bases numbered 9, after V lost 6 bases and J lost 12 bases. This CDR3 is 14 amino acids long. CDR3 bases: TGTGCCAGCAGGGGACTAGCGGGCCCGACTGGGCAGTTCTTC. This codes for CASRGLAGPTGQFF.

At least ten counts were recorded for this clonotype. V usage is TRBV10-3 and J usage is TRBJ1-1, with D tentatively TRBD1 (5 bases). Germline V gives CDR1 ENHRY, CDR2 SYGVKD. This CDR3 is 13 amino acids long. Trimming left V 1 base short and J 8 bases short, with 11 bases between. This CDR3 is CAISELTGTEAFF. The CDR3 DNA reads TGTGCCATCAGTGAGTTGACTGGGACGGAAGCTTTCTTT.

There are a few counts of this clonotype. V gene TRBV6-1 combines with J gene TRBJ1-3; TRBD1 is a possible D gene (6 bases). Germline V gene sequence: CDR1 MNHNS, CDR2 SASEGT. The V end lost 4 bases, the J end lost 4 bases, and 11 bases lay between the germline ends. CDR3 size: 14 residues. The CDR3 region has the DNA TGTGCCAGCAGTGTCACAGGGTGGGGAAACACCATATATTTT. This translates into CASSVTGWGNTIYF.

The J gene is TRBJ2-7, the V gene TRBV11-3; D remains ambiguous. V lost 8 bases, J lost 1 base, and 12 bases lay in between. This CDR3 has 13 residues. Germline V gives CDR1 SGHNT, CDR2 YENEEA. Here the CDR3 reads CASGQRASYEQYF. In nucleotides, the CDR3 is TGTGCCAGCGGCCAAAGGGCTTCCTACGAGCAGTACTTC.

This clonotype was detected many times. The rearrangement joins TRBV12-3 or TRBV12-4 to TRBJ2-7; the D gene could be TRBD1 or TRBD2 (7 bases each). Trimming took 0 bases from V and 0 from J, leaving 18 bases between them. The length of the CDR3 is 18 residues. For the CDR3, the DNA is TGTGCCAGCAGTTTAGCGCGGGGGACAGCTACCTCCTCCTACGAGCAGTACTTC. Translating gives CASSLARGTATSSYEQYF.

Many counts were recorded for this clonotype. The V gene is TRBV20-1, the J gene TRBJ1-1; D is uncertain. V was cut by 5 bases and J by 6 bases, with 16 bases left in between. The V gene's germline CDR1 is DFQATT and CDR2 SNEGSKA (reference sequence). The length of the CDR3 is 13 residues. The chain's CDR3 is CSAPRGLAAEAFF. CDR3 in DNA: TGCAGTGCTCCCCGCGGCCTGGCGGCTGAAGCTTTCTTT.

Only one count was recorded for this clonotype. This may arise from a read error, as a much more abundant clone is one base away. V usage is TRBV24-1 and J usage is TRBJ2-1; the D gene is possibly TRBD1 (5 bases). Germline CDR1 reads KGHDR; CDR2 reads SFDVKD. V lost 0 bases, J lost 6 bases, and 14 bases lay in between. This CDR3 is 16 amino acids long. CDR3 region: CATSDLRVDSRNEQFF. The CDR3 nucleotides read TGTGCCACCAGTGATTTGCGGGTCGACAGTCGCAATGAGCAGTTCTTC.

This clonotype was seen many times. The V call is TRBV4-1, the J call TRBJ2-1; 9 bases align to TRBD1. The CDR3 has 17 amino acids. The V gene's germline CDR1 is MGHRA and CDR2 YSYEKL. Losses at the gene ends were 1 base for V and 8 bases for J; bases not matched to a gene: 12. For the CDR3, the DNA is TGCGCCAGCAGCCAAGGCATTTTGGGGACAGGGACCCATGAGCAGTTCTTC. It codes for CASSQGILGTGTHEQFF.

The table lists this clonotype with many counts. The J gene is TRBJ2-2, the V gene TRBV6-2 or TRBV6-3; D is ambiguous. The CDR3 sequence is 13 residues long. The V gene's germline CDR1 is MNHEY and CDR2 SVGEGT. Trimming took off 2 bases at V and 3 bases at J, with 4 bases between the two ends. CDR3 protein: CASSYAHTGELFF. As DNA, the CDR3 is TGTGCCAGCAGTTACGCCCACACCGGGGAGCTGTTTTTT.

This clonotype came up a few times. The chain carries TRBV20-1 and TRBJ1-1; no reliable D call. Germline values: CDR1 DFQATT, CDR2 SNEGSKA (reference sequence). Trimming left V 7 bases short and J 4 bases short, with 19 bases between. The CDR3 sequence is 14 residues long. CDR3 coding DNA: TGCAGTGTCAGCCGGCCCCCAGCGAGCACTGAAGCTTTCTTT. Translating gives CSVSRPPASTEAFF.

This clonotype was counted at least ten times. This chain connects TRBV20-1 to TRBJ2-7; D not certain. CDR1 and CDR2 (germline): DFQATT, SNEGSKA (reference sequence). The V end lost 4 bases, the J end lost 0 bases, and 19 bases lay between the germline ends. This CDR3 contains 16 residues. In nucleotides, the CDR3 is TGCAGTGCTACCCCTCGAATTCTGGCGTACTCCTACGAGCAGTACTTC. Encoded protein: CSATPRILAYSYEQYF.

The gene calls are TRBV20-1 and TRBJ1-3; tentative D call: TRBD1 (5 bases). Trimming shortened V by 6 bases and J by 3 bases, and 12 bases separated the two germline ends. Germline lookup yields CDR1 DFQATT and CDR2 SNEGSKA (reference sequence). This CDR3 comprises 13 residues. DNA of the CDR3: TGCAGTGCCTCGCAGGGTGGTGGAAACACCATATATTTT. This encodes CSASQGGGNTIYF.

This clonotype has just a few counts. V is TRBV30 and J is TRBJ2-3; D unresolved. V gave up 0 bases and J gave up 1 base, with 11 bases separating them. Germline CDR1 GTSNPN, CDR2 SVGIG (reference sequence). The CDR3 is 15 amino acids. The CDR3 spells CAWSVVVGRTDTQYF. In DNA, the CDR3 is TGTGCCTGGAGTGTAGTTGTGGGCCGCACAGATACGCAGTATTTT.

V usage is TRBV28 and J usage is TRBJ2-6; D assignment may be TRBD1 or TRBD2 (5 bases each). CDR1 is MDHEN, CDR2 SYDVKM, per germline. The CDR3 covers 20 residues. Trimming stripped 5 bases from V and 0 bases from J, with 23 bases between. The DNA for the CDR3 is TGTGCCAGCAGTCCACTACCGAGAGGGACCATCCTCTCTGGGGCCAACGTCCTGACTTTC. Protein sequence: CASSPLPRGTILSGANVLTF.

This clonotype was picked up many times. The chain joins TRBV7-3 to TRBJ2-5; TRBD2 agrees at 8 bases. CDR1 SGHTA and CDR2 FQGTGA come from the germline V gene. The CDR3 is 15 residues long. The V segment lost 1 base and the J segment 5 bases; nucleotides outside the gene matches: 6. CDR3 loop: CASSLNGLAGETQYF. CDR3 sequence (DNA): TGTGCCAGCAGCTTAAACGGACTAGCTGGGGAGACCCAGTACTTC. Looking up the rest from reference TRBV7-3 and TRBJ2-5 gives the full variable domain: GAGVSQTPSNKVTEKGKYVELRCDPISGHTALYWYRQSLGQGPEFLIYFQGTGAADDSGLPNDRFFAVRPEGSVSTLKIQRTERGDSAVYLCASSLNGLAGETQYFGPGTRLLVL.

This clonotype was detected ten times or more. The chain is built from TRBV6-5 and TRBJ2-4; TRBD1 aligns across 10 bases. The ends lost 0 bases at V and 6 bases at J; junction bases unmatched: 2. This CDR3 has 15 residues. Looked up from germline, CDR1 is MNHEY and CDR2 is SVGAGI. CDR3 in amino acids: CASSYSGQGGNIQYF. Here the CDR3 DNA reads TGTGCCAGCAGTTACTCTGGACAGGGGGGAAACATTCAGTACTTC.

Many counts were recorded for this clonotype. V and J are TRBV6-2 or TRBV6-3 and TRBJ2-1; D is unclear. Trimming took 10 bases from V and 6 from J, leaving 13 bases between them. This CDR3 is 12 amino acids long. Germline V gene lookup returns CDR1 MNHEY and CDR2 SVGEGT. CDR3 in DNA: TGTGCCACCCTCCCCCCCTCCAATGAGCAGTTCTTC. This gives the protein CATLPPSNEQFF.

This clonotype came up a few times. This sequence joins TRBV24-1 and TRBJ2-2; the match to TRBD2 covers 10 bases. The germline CDR1 and CDR2 sequences are KGHDR and SFDVKD. This CDR3 has 16 residues. Unmatched junction bases numbered 9, after V lost 2 bases and J lost 10 bases. CDR3 sequence (DNA): TGTGCCACCAGTGATTGGGCTAGCGGGAGTATTTTGGAGCTGTTTTTT. Translating gives CATSDWASGSILELFF.

This clonotype was recorded at least ten times. V usage is TRBV7-9 and J usage is TRBJ2-2, with TRBD2 matching over 10 bases. Germline V gene sequence: CDR1 SEHNR, CDR2 FQNEAQ (reference sequence). The CDR3 is 16 amino acids. J gave up 2 bases and V 3 bases, and 3 bases lay outside the gene matches. CDR3 bases: TGTGCCAGCAGCTTCGGACTAGCGGAAAACACCGGGGAGCTGTTTTTT. Protein sequence: CASSFGLAENTGELFF.